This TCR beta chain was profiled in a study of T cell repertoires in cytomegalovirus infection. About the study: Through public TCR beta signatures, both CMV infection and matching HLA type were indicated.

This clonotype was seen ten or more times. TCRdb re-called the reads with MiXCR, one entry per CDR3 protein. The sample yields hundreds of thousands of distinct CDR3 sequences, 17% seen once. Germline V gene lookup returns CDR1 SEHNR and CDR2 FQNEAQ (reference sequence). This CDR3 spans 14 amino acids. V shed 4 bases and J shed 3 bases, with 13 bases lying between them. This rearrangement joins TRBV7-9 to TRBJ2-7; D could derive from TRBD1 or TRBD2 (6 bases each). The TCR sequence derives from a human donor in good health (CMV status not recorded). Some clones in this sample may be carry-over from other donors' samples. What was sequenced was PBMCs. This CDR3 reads CASSSGGDRYEQYF. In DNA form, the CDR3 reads TGTGCCAGCAGCTCCGGGGGCGACCGCTACGAGCAGTACTTC.